This TCR beta chain was identified in a study of T cell responses to AZD1222 COVID-19 vaccine. Losses at the gene ends were 6 bases for V and 7 bases for J; bases not matched to a gene: 9. Germline-derived CDR1 and CDR2 are SQVTM and ANQGSEA. This CDR3 is 13 amino acids long. General study findings and limits: Recipients of two AZD1222 doses showed rising Spike-specific TCR breadth and depth. Only a handful of AZD1222 recipients, roughly 6 in all, had baseline seropositivity.

This table comes from immunoSEQ multiplex PCR, and its TCRdb copy is limited to in-frame clones, with some not included. The repertoire holds 110,000 to 150,000 clones, with roughly 91% as singletons. Note on this clone: The antigen is undetermined.

The sequencing used peripheral blood, collected 28 days after the second AZD1222 dose. The TCR was taken from an adult who received the AZD1222 COVID-19 vaccine. V usage is TRBV29-1 and J usage is TRBJ1-5, with 7 bases matching TRBD1. The CDR3 here is CSVPDRDGQPQHF. The CDR3 nucleotides are TGCAGCGTCCCCGACAGGGATGGACAGCCCCAGCATTTT.